The clone carrying this TCR beta chain showed up just once. Primed by a sample-barcoded 5' primer and a J-beta primer mix, a second PCR proceeded for 7 to 11 cycles. Every cDNA was tagged by a template-switch adaptor with 12 random nucleotides. TCRdb redid the calling of the 5' RACE reads with MiXCR, one entry per CDR3 protein. This sample has over 950,000 distinct CDR3 sequences; more than 30% occur once, and the top ten carry around 13%. The sample belongs to a study of blood T cells in healthy people across ages. Healthy Russian Caucasian donors spanned ages about 6 to 100 years. This CDR3 has 20 residues. The germline gives CDR1 LGHDT, CDR2 YNNKEL (reference sequence). V was trimmed by 1 base and J by 11 bases, leaving 35 bases between them.

What was sequenced was blood. The TCR originated in a man aged 18 to 35 in good health. The chain combines TRBV3-1 with TRBJ2-5, with D uncertain. CDR3 loop: CASSQGGVVYGSHPYDEQYF. CDR3 nucleotides: TGTGCCAGCAGCCAAGGGGGTGTCGTTTACGGGTCCCATCCCTACGATGAGCAGTACTTC.